The 14 T cell receptor beta chains below come from one sample, sequenced in a study of blood T cell repertoires in COVID-19. The assay was immunoSEQ multiplex PCR, and TCRdb's table has in-frame clones only and misses some. The table includes over 40,000 clones, about 89% detected once. The sequenced sample consisted of peripheral blood. The receptors shown here come from a human donor in a cohort sampled during active COVID-19.

The rearrangement joins TRBV7-2 to TRBJ2-5; TRBD1 matches at 9 bases. V dropped 4 bases and J dropped 5; count of bases not matched to a gene: 8. The CDR3 runs 15 residues. Germline V CDR1 and CDR2: SGHTA, FQGNSA. This CDR3 reads CASSYRGRGAETQYF. CDR3 nucleotide sequence: TGTGCCAGCAGCTACAGGGGGCGCGGGGCCGAGACCCAGTACTTC.

In the case of this clone: Different DNA sequences within this sample yield the same CDR3. The chain couples TRBV5-4 to TRBJ2-5, with 8 positions matching TRBD2. Unmatched junction bases numbered 2, after V lost 0 bases and J lost 4 bases. Germline V lookup: CDR1 SGHNT, CDR2 YYREEE (reference sequence). The CDR3 contains 14 residues. This CDR3 is CASSLAGGRETQYF. The CDR3 DNA follows: TGTGCCAGCAGCTTGGCGGGGGGGAGAGAGACCCAGTACTTC.

The chain combines TRBV28 with TRBJ1-1; possible D gene TRBD1, 6 bases. The CDR3 contains 14 residues. Germline CDR1 and CDR2: MDHEN and SYDVKM. Trimming left V 2 bases short and J 2 bases short, with 9 bases between. CDR3 nucleotide sequence: TGTGCCAGCAGTTTACAGGGGCCCAACACTGAAGCTTTCTTT. Translation gives CASSLQGPNTEAFF.

The V gene is TRBV10-3, the J gene TRBJ1-6, with D perhaps matching TRBD1 (6 bases). V was shortened by 11 bases and J by 7 bases, with 18 bases between the two germline ends. This CDR3 spans 14 amino acids. CDR1 is ENHRY, CDR2 SYGVKD, per germline. As DNA, the CDR3 is TGTGCCGTCTCCGAACAGGGATCAAATTCACCCCTCCACTTT. Amino acid sequence: CAVSEQGSNSPLHF.

The rearrangement uses TRBV7-2 and TRBJ2-1; D call uncertain. The CDR3 covers 12 residues. Looked up from germline, CDR1 is SGHTA and CDR2 is FQGNSA. The V end lost 1 base, the J end lost 6 bases, and 4 bases lay between the germline ends. The CDR3 coding sequence is TGTGCCAGCAGCTTAGTCCTCAATGAGCAGTTCTTC. Protein: CASSLVLNEQFF.

The chain employs TRBV18 and TRBJ1-3; 7 bases are a match to TRBD1. The CDR3 length is 16 residues. CDR1 and CDR2 (germline): KGHSH, LQKENI. Losses at the gene ends were 1 base for V and 4 bases for J; bases not matched to a gene: 7. CDR3 residues: CASSPLVQGSGNTIYF. The CDR3, as DNA: TGTGCCAGCTCACCACTAGTACAGGGGAGCGGAAACACCATATATTTT.

The chain carries TRBV6-6 and TRBJ1-2, with TRBD1 matching over 7 bases. Germline V gene lookup returns CDR1 MNHNY and CDR2 SVGAGI (reference sequence). This CDR3 comprises 13 residues. The V gene end was trimmed by 2 bases and the J gene end by 8 bases; junction bases not matched to a gene: 5. The CDR3 DNA reads TGTGCCAGCAGTTACGAGGGGGCTTACGGCTACACCTTC. It yields the protein CASSYEGAYGYTF.

The chain combines TRBV5-4 with TRBJ1-3, with a weak D call TRBD1 (5 bases). CDR1 and CDR2 from the germline V gene are SGHNT and YYREEE (reference sequence). The CDR3 is made up of 15 amino acids. Trimming removed 0 bases at V and 4 bases at J, with 11 bases between. The CDR3 region is CASSLEVPGGNTIYF. CDR3 sequence (DNA): TGTGCCAGCAGCTTGGAGGTGCCAGGGGGAAACACCATATATTTT.

V and J are TRBV19 and TRBJ2-2; a weak D match, TRBD1 (5 bases). Trimming cost V 3 bases and J 6 bases, with 17 bases left between them. CDR1 LNHDA and CDR2 SQIVND come from the germline V gene (reference sequence). This CDR3 has 16 amino acids. The DNA for the CDR3 is TGTGCCAGTAGTATTACGTCAGGGTCGAATTCCGGGGAGCTGTTTTTT. Residues: CASSITSGSNSGELFF.

The chain is built from TRBV9 and TRBJ2-7; 8 bases fit TRBD1. Unmatched junction bases numbered 10, after V lost 5 bases and J lost 9 bases. The CDR3 sequence is 13 residues long. Germline CDR1 and CDR2: SGDLS and YYNGEE. The CDR3 nucleotides read TGTGCCAGCAGTACGAACCAGGGGGCAGCGCAGTACTTC. Encoded protein: CASSTNQGAAQYF.

This clone was observed a single time. In nucleotides, the CDR3 is TGTGCCAGCAGTTCGCGGACAGGGGGTTACGAGCAGTACGTC. Translation gives CASSSRTGGYEQYV. The chain is built from TRBV6-2 or TRBV6-3 and TRBJ2-7, with 10 bases matching TRBD1. The CDR3 runs to 14 residues. Germline CDR1 reads MNHEY; CDR2 reads SVGEGT. Germline trimming cut 4 bases from V and 4 bases from J; bases unmatched to any gene: 4.

V usage is TRBV2 and J usage is TRBJ1-4; the D gene is possibly TRBD1 (6 bases). The germline V and J ends were trimmed by 7 bases and 5 bases, with 14 bases remaining between them. Germline loops: CDR1 SNHLY, CDR2 FYNNEI. The CDR3 runs 14 residues. The CDR3 spells CASIGGTPNEKLFF. The CDR3 nucleotides read TGTGCCAGCATCGGGGGGACACCGAATGAAAAACTGTTTTTT.

V and J are TRBV15 and TRBJ1-1, with 8 nucleotides matching TRBD1. The ends lost 4 bases at V and 1 base at J; junction bases unmatched: 2. Per the germline V gene, CDR1 is LNHNV and CDR2 is YYDKDF (reference sequence). CDR3 size: 14 residues. CDR3 bases: TGTGCCACCAGCAACACAGGGGGGAACACTGAAGCTTTCTTT. Translating gives CATSNTGGNTEAFF.

This clone was seen a single time. This chain links TRBV2 with TRBJ1-5; D is ambiguous. This CDR3 is built from 14 residues. The V and J ends lost 3 bases and 3 bases respectively, with 9 bases between them. CDR1 is SNHLY and CDR2 is FYNNEI in the germline V gene. CDR3 amino acids: CASSEVTYNQPQHF. In DNA, the CDR3 is TGTGCCAGCAGTGAGGTCACTTACAATCAGCCCCAGCATTTT.